This paragraph covers one T cell receptor beta chain sequence. Antigen specificity is unknown. The sample belongs to a study of T cell repertoires in ileal Crohn's disease. The time point denotes: proximal margin of the surgical specimen (macroscopically non-inflamed). Study results and limitations: Every patient over 26.8% clonality showed endoscopic recurrence. Sorted CD8 T cells held more high-frequency clones than CD4.

Only in-frame clones appear in the TCRdb table, and some are missing; sequencing was by immunoSEQ multiplex PCR. The sample consists of roughly 7,200 clones, around 78% of them appearing once. V lost 0 bases and J 4 bases, leaving 9 bases between the germline ends. The CDR3 is made up of 14 amino acids. Germline CDR1 reads MNHEY; CDR2 reads SMNVEV (reference sequence). The sequenced sample consisted of ileal tissue. This chain connects TRBV27 to TRBJ1-1; D unclear. The sequence came from an adult with Crohn's disease. CDR3 protein: CASSLSNLVTEAFF. In DNA, the CDR3 is TGTGCCAGCAGTTTATCGAACCTAGTCACTGAAGCTTTCTTT.